This TCR beta chain is drawn from a study of shared clonotypes between healthy human individuals. The study's findings and limits: Clonotypes shared by all four donors outscored non-shared clonotypes in generation probability.

About this clone itself: Its antigen remains unknown.

The CDR3 runs 16 residues. The germline CDR1 and CDR2 sequences are MNHEY and SMNVEV (reference sequence). V gave up 1 base and J gave up 2 bases, with 12 bases separating them. About 30,000 T cell genomes, or approximately 0.2 ug DNA, went into the sorted-subset replicate PCRs. In the source study's methods: Owing to the provision of junction-only sequences devoid of quality scores by immunoSEQ, filtering differed. The protocol was immunoSEQ multiplex PCR, while the TCRdb copy is restricted to in-frame clones and leaves out a portion. The DNA gave D and trimming, while V, J and clone size come from that table. The sample lists about 2.1 million clones; just over 90% were seen once. CD45RO-negative CD8 cells positively selected for CCR7 made up the naive population, which excluded terminally differentiated effector memory CD45RA+ cells.

The TCR sequence derives from a man younger than 35 in good health. Some clones in this sample may be carry-over from other donors' samples. The sequenced sample was naive CD8+ T cells from PBMCs. The chain carries TRBV27 and TRBJ1-5; D is unclear. The CDR3 sequence: CASSLFRGMGNQPQHF. CDR3 nucleotide sequence: TGTGCCAGCAGTTTATTTCGGGGTATGGGCAATCAGCCCCAGCATTTT.